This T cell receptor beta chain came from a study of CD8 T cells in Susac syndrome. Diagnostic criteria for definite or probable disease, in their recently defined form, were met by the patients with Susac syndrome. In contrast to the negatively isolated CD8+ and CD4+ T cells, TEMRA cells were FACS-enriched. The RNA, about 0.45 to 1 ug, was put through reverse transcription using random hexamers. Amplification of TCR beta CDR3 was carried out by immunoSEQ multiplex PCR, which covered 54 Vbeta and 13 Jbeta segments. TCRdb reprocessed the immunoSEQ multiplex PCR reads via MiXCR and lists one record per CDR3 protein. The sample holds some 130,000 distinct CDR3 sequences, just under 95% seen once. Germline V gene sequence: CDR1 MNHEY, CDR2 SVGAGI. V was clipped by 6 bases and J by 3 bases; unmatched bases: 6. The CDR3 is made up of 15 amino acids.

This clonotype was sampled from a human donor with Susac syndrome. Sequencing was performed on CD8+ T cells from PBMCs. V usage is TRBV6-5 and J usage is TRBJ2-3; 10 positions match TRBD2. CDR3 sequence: CASRGLAFQTDTQYF. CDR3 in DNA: TGTGCCAGCAGGGGACTAGCGTTTCAAACAGATACGCAGTATTTT.